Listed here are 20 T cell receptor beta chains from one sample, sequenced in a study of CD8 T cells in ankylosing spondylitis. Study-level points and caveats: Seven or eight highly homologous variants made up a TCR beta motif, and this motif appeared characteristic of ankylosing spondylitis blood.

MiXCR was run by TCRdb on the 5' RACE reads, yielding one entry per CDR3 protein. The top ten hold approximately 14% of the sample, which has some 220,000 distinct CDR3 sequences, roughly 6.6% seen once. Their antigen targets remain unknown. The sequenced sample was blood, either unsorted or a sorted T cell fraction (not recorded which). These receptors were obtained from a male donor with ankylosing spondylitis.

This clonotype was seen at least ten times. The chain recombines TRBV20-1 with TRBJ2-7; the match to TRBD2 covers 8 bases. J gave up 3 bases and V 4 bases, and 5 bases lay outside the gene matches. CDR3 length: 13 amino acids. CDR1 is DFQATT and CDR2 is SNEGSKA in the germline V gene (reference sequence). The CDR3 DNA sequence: TGCAGTGCTAACAGGCTAGCGGGCTACGAGCAGTACTTC. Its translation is CSANRLAGYEQYF.

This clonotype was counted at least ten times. The CDR3: CASSHWEGSDTQYF. CDR3 DNA sequence: TGCGCCAGCAGCCACTGGGAGGGGTCAGATACGCAGTATTTT. V and J are TRBV4-1 and TRBJ2-3; the match to TRBD2 covers 7 bases. Germline V gene sequence: CDR1 MGHRA, CDR2 YSYEKL. Losses at the gene ends were 3 bases for V and 4 bases for J; bases not matched to a gene: 4. The CDR3 totals 14 residues.

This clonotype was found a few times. CDR3 loop: CASSHSYDTWETQYF. CDR3 bases: TGTGCCAGCAGCCATTCCTACGACACGTGGGAGACCCAGTACTTC. This chain uses TRBV7-9 with TRBJ2-5, with unresolved D. V gave up 5 bases and J gave up 5 bases, with 18 bases separating them. Looked up from germline, CDR1 is SEHNR and CDR2 is FQNEAQ (reference sequence). This CDR3 spans 15 amino acids.

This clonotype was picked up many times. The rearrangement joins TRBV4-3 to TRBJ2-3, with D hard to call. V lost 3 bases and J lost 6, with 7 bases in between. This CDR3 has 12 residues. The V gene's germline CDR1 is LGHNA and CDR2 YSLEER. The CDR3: CASSHNWDTQYF. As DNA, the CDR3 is TGCGCCAGCAGCCACAATTGGGATACGCAGTATTTT.

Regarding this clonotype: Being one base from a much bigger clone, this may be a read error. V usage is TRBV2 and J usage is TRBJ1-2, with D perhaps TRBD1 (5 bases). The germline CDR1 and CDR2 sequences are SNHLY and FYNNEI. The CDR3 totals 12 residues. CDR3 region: CASLRGTIGYPF. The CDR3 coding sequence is TGTGCCAGCTTGCGGGGGACCATCGGCTACCCCTTC. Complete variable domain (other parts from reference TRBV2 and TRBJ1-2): EPEVTQTPSHQVTQMGQEVILRCVPISNHLYFYWYRQILGQKVEFLVSFYNNEISEKSEIFDDQFSVERPDGSNFTLKIRSTKLEDSAMYFCASLRGTIGYPFGSGTRLTVV.

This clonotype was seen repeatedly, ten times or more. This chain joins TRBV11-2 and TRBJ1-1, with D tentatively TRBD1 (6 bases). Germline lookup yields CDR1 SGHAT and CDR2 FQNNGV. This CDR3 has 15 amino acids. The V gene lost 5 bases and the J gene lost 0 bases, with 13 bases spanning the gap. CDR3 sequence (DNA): TGTGCCAGCAGCACCTACAGGGCCATGAACACTGAAGCTTTCTTT. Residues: CASSTYRAMNTEAFF. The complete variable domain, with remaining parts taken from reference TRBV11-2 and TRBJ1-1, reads EAGVAQSPRYKIIEKRQSVAFWCNPISGHATLYWYQQILGQGPKLLIQFQNNGVVDDSQLPKDRFSAERLKGVDSTLKIQPAKLEDSAVYLCASSTYRAMNTEAFFGQGTRLTVV.

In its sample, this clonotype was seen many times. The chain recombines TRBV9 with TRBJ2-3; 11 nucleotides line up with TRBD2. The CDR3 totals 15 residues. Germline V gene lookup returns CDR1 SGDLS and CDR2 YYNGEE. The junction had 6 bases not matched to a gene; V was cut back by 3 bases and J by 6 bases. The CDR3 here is CASSASSGGTDTQYF. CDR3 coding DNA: TGTGCCAGCAGCGCGTCTAGCGGGGGGACCGATACGCAGTATTTT.

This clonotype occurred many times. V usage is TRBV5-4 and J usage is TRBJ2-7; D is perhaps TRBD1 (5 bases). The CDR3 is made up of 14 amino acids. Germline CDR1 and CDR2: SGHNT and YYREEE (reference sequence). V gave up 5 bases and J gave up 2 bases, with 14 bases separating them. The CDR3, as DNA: TGTGCCAGCAGGCTCTCCCAGGGCCCCTACGAGCAGTACTTC. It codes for CASRLSQGPYEQYF.

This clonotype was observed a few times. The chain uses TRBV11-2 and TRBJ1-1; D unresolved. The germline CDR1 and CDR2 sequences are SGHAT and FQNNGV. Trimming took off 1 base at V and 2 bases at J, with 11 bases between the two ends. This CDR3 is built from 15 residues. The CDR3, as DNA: TGTGCCAGCAGCTTAGGAGGGTTGGGAAACACTGAAGCTTTCTTT. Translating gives CASSLGGLGNTEAFF.

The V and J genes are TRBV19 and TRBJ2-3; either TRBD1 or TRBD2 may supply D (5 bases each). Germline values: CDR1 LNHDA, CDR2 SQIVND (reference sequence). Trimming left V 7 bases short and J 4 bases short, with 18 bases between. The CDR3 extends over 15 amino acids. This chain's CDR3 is CASTNAGTRPDTQYF. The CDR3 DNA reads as TGTGCCAGTACCAACGCAGGGACGCGCCCAGATACGCAGTATTTT.

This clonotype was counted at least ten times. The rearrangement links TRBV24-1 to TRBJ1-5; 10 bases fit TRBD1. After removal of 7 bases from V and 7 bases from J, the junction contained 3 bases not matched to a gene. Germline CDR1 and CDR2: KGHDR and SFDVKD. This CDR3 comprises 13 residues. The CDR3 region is CATSRDRGQPQHF. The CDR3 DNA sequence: TGTGCCACCAGCCGGGACAGGGGACAGCCCCAGCATTTT.

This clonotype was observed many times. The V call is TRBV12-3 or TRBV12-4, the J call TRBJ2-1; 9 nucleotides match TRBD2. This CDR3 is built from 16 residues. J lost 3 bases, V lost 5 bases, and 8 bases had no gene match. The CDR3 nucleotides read TGTGCCAGCAGTCCCGGGGCGGGGGGGGGCTACAATGAGCAGTTCTTC. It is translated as CASSPGAGGGYNEQFF.

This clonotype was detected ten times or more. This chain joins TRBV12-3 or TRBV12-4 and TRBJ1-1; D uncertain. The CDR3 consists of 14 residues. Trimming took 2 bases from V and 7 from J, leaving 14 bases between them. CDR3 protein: CASSLSFGVHEAFF. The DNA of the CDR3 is TGTGCCAGCAGTTTAAGTTTTGGCGTCCATGAAGCTTTCTTT.

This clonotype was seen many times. The CDR3 protein is CASSLRRPGTEAFF. CDR3 in DNA: TGCGCCAGCAGCTTGAGACGGCCGGGGACTGAAGCTTTCTTT. This chain links TRBV5-1 with TRBJ1-1; D ambiguous. This CDR3 has 14 amino acids. Germline assignment: CDR1 SGHRS and CDR2 YFSETQ. Trimming cost V 1 base and J 5 bases, with 12 bases left between them.

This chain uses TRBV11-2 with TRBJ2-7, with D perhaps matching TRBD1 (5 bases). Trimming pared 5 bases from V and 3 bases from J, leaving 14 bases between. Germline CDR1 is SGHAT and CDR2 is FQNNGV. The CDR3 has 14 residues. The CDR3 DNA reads TGTGCCAGCAGCATGGACACACGAAACTACGAGCAGTACTTC. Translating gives CASSMDTRNYEQYF.

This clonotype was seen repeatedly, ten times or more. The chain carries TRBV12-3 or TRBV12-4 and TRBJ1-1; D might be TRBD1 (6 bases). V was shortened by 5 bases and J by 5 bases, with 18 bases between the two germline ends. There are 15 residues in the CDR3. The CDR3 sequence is CASSQSSRGMTEAFF. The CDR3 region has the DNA TGTGCCAGCAGTCAATCAAGTAGGGGGATGACTGAAGCTTTCTTT.

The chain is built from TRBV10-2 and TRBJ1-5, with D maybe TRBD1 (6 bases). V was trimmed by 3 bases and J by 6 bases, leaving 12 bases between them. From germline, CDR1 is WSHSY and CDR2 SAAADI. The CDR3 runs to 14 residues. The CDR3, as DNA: TGCGCCAGCAGTGATAGTAGGGGGTCTCAGCCCCAGCATTTT. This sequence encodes CASSDSRGSQPQHF.

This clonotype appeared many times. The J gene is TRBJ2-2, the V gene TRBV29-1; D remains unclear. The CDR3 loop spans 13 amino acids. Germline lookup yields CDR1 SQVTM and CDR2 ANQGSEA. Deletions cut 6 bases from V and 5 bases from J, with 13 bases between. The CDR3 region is CSVVPAGTGELFF. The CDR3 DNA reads TGCAGCGTGGTCCCAGCAGGAACCGGGGAGCTGTTTTTT.

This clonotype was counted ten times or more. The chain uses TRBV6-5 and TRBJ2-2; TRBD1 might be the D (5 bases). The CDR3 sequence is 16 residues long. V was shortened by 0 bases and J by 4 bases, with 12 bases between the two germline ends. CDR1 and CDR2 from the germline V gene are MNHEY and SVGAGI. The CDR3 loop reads CASSYSGPLPTGELFF. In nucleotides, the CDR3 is TGTGCCAGCAGTTACTCGGGGCCCTTACCCACCGGGGAGCTGTTTTTT.

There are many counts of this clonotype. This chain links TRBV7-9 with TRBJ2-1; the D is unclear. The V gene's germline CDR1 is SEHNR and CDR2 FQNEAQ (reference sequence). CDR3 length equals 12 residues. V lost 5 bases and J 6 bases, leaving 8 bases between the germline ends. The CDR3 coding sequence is TGTGCCAGCAGCCCCGACCTCAATGAGCAGTTCTTC. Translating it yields CASSPDLNEQFF. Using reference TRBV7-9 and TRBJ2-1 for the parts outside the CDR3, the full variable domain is DTGVSQNPRHKITKRGQNVTFRCDPISEHNRLYWYRQTLGQGPEFLTYFQNEAQLEKSRLLSDRFSAERPKGSFSTLEIQRTEQGDSAMYLCASSPDLNEQFFGPGTRLTVL.